A single sample is the source of the 16 T cell receptor beta chains below, sequenced in a study of blood T cell repertoires in COVID-19. Data came from immunoSEQ multiplex PCR; TCRdb stores just in-frame clones and leaves some out. Of 250,000 to 350,000 clones listed, more than 80% are singletons. Sequenced sample: PBMCs or T cells enriched from blood (not recorded which). These receptors came from a woman aged 25 to 39 who had recovered from COVID-19.

This clone was recorded a few times. The genes are TRBV27 and TRBJ1-1, with D possibly matching TRBD1 (6 bases). CDR3 length: 15 amino acids. Germline V gene lookup returns CDR1 MNHEY and CDR2 SMNVEV (reference sequence). Between the trimmed V and J ends, which lost 1 base and 7 bases, there was a span of 16 bases. CDR3 coding DNA: TGTGCCAGCAGTTTATTGGGAGGGACAAGGGGTGAAGCTTTCTTT. Its protein is CASSLLGGTRGEAFF.

This chain connects TRBV7-9 to TRBJ2-4, with D possibly being TRBD2 (5 bases). The germline CDR1 and CDR2 sequences are SEHNR and FQNEAQ (reference sequence). The ends were cut back, 2 bases at V and 3 bases at J, with 8 bases in the middle. This CDR3 is built from 14 residues. The CDR3 loop is CASSLIEGKNIQYF. CDR3 in DNA: TGTGCCAGCAGCTTAATAGAGGGCAAAAACATTCAGTACTTC.

The J gene is TRBJ2-7, the V gene TRBV6-6; D is perhaps TRBD1 (5 bases). CDR1 and CDR2 from the germline V gene are MNHNY and SVGAGI (reference sequence). This CDR3 spans 13 amino acids. V lost 0 bases, J lost 5 bases, and 8 bases lay in between. The CDR3 loop reads CASSYSGHNEQYF. The CDR3 nucleotides read TGTGCCAGCAGTTACTCCGGACATAACGAGCAGTACTTC.

CDR3 protein: CASTMSAANEKLFF. The CDR3 DNA reads TGTGCCAGCACCATGAGTGCGGCTAATGAAAAACTGTTTTTT. The chain carries TRBV11-2 and TRBJ1-4; D gene uncertain. CDR3 length: 14 residues. The V end was cut by 7 bases, the J end by 3 bases, with 12 bases between. Germline-derived CDR1 and CDR2 are SGHAT and FQNNGV.

This chain uses TRBV29-1 with TRBJ2-1; 12 bases line up with TRBD1. The CDR3 consists of 17 residues. Trimming at V came to 6 bases and at J to 2 bases, leaving 11 bases not matched to a gene. Germline CDR1 and CDR2: SQVTM and ANQGSEA. CDR3 protein: CSVQEGTGGPAYNEQFF. DNA of the CDR3: TGCAGCGTCCAGGAGGGGACAGGGGGCCCCGCCTACAATGAGCAGTTCTTC.

This clone was detected only a few times. This sequence joins TRBV5-1 and TRBJ2-1, with 9 nucleotides matching TRBD1. CDR3 size: 14 residues. V dropped 3 bases and J dropped 8; count of bases not matched to a gene: 6. Germline loops: CDR1 SGHRS, CDR2 YFSETQ. In DNA form, the CDR3 reads TGCGCCAGCAGCTCGGGACAGGGATTACATGAGCAGTTCTTC. It is translated as CASSSGQGLHEQFF.

The rearrangement uses TRBV19 and TRBJ1-1, with 10 bases fitting TRBD1. This CDR3 has 14 residues. CDR1 is LNHDA and CDR2 is SQIVND in the germline V gene (reference sequence). The trim removed 7 bases at V and 4 bases at J, leaving 6 bases unmatched. CDR3 DNA: TGTGCCAGTAAGGACAGGGGGACGGGCACTGAAGCTTTCTTT. This gives the protein CASKDRGTGTEAFF.

V gene TRBV5-1 combines with J gene TRBJ2-7; D possibly corresponds to TRBD2 (5 bases). CDR3 length equals 15 residues. Trimming pared 2 bases from V and 2 bases from J, leaving 14 bases between. Looked up from germline, CDR1 is SGHRS and CDR2 is YFSETQ. The CDR3 DNA reads TGCGCCAGCAGCTTCAGGAGAGGGAAAGCCTACGAGCAGTACTTC. Amino acids: CASSFRRGKAYEQYF. Full variable domain (missing parts from reference TRBV5-1 and TRBJ2-7): KAGVTQTPRYLIKTRGQQVTLSCSPISGHRSVSWYQQTPGQGLQFLFEYFSETQRNKGNFPGRFSGRQFSNSRSEMNVSTLELGDSALYLCASSFRRGKAYEQYFGPGTRLTVT.

The rearrangement uses TRBV24-1 and TRBJ1-2, with TRBD1 as a possible D gene (5 bases). This CDR3 spans 14 amino acids. Deletions cut 1 base from V and 7 bases from J, with 12 bases between. The germline V gene encodes CDR1 KGHDR and CDR2 SFDVKD. CDR3 loop: CATSDFTGSVGYTF. The DNA of the CDR3 is TGTGCCACCAGTGATTTCACAGGATCGGTTGGCTACACCTTC.

The genes are TRBV2 and TRBJ2-6; D is unclear. Trimming shortened V by 2 bases and J by 0 bases, and 8 bases separated the two germline ends. Germline loops: CDR1 SNHLY, CDR2 FYNNEI. CDR3 length: 16 residues. The CDR3 bases are TGTGCCAGCAGTGAACCACACCGCTCTGGGGCCAACGTCCTGACTTTC. Translation: CASSEPHRSGANVLTF.

The V call is TRBV12-1, the J call TRBJ2-5; the tabulated D call, TRBD1, remains unverified against the DNA. TRBV12-1 is assigned pseudogene status. This CDR3 contains 15 residues. This CDR3 is CASSPYRGLQETQYF. CDR3 in DNA: TGTGCCAGCAGCCCATACAGGGGGCTGCAAGAGACCCAGTACTTC.

The genes are TRBV19 and TRBJ1-1, with D possibly TRBD1 on 5 matching bases. The CDR3 consists of 13 residues. The V end was cut by 5 bases, the J end by 0 bases, with 7 bases between. The germline V gene has CDR1 LNHDA and CDR2 SQIVND (reference sequence). CDR3: CASSAGMNTEAFF. The CDR3 nucleotides read TGTGCCAGTAGTGCAGGGATGAACACTGAAGCTTTCTTT. The full variable domain, completed using reference TRBV19 and TRBJ1-1, is DGGITQSPKYLFRKEGQNVTLSCEQNLNHDAMYWYRQDPGQGLRLIYYSQIVNDFQKGDIAEGYSVSREKKESFPLTVTSAQKNPTAFYLCASSAGMNTEAFFGQGTRLTVV.

The chain carries TRBV10-3 and TRBJ1-3; no definite D call. In germline, CDR1 is ENHRY, CDR2 SYGVKD. V lost 3 bases, J lost 0 bases, and 18 bases lay in between. This CDR3 contains 18 residues. CDR3 sequence reads: CAISDRGGSSNSGNTIYF. The CDR3, as DNA: TGTGCCATCAGTGACAGAGGAGGCAGTTCGAACTCTGGAAACACCATATATTTT.

Here the CDR3 reads CASSPPRSSYNEQFF. The CDR3 DNA sequence: TGTGCCAGCAGTCCCCCCCGGAGCTCCTACAATGAGCAGTTCTTC. V is TRBV28 and J is TRBJ2-1; D uncertain. CDR3 length: 15 amino acids. Trimming removed 5 bases at V and 0 bases at J, with 11 bases between. Germline V gene lookup returns CDR1 MDHEN and CDR2 SYDVKM.

V gene TRBV18 combines with J gene TRBJ2-3; the match to TRBD2 covers 11 bases. The V and J ends lost 4 bases and 6 bases, in that order; junction bases with no gene match: 9. The germline V gene encodes CDR1 KGHSH and CDR2 LQKENI. The CDR3 is 16 residues long. The CDR3 region has the DNA TGTGCCAGCTCACTTACAGGGGGACTAGCGGCGGATACGCAGTATTTT. It yields the protein CASSLTGGLAADTQYF. Full variable domain (outside the CDR3, taken from reference TRBV18 and TRBJ2-3): NAGVMQNPRHLVRRRGQEARLRCSPMKGHSHVYWYRQLPEEGLKFMVYLQKENIIDESGMPKERFSAEFPKEGPSILRIQQVVRGDSAAYFCASSLTGGLAADTQYFGPGTRLTVL.

The V gene is TRBV27, the J gene TRBJ2-2; possible D gene TRBD2, 5 bases. The CDR3 spans 15 residues. Per the germline V gene, CDR1 is MNHEY and CDR2 is SMNVEV (reference sequence). The V end was cut by 5 bases, the J end by 2 bases, with 12 bases between. The CDR3 loop reads CASSKTMLNTGELFF. CDR3 nucleotides: TGTGCCAGCAGTAAGACTATGCTAAACACCGGGGAGCTGTTTTTT.